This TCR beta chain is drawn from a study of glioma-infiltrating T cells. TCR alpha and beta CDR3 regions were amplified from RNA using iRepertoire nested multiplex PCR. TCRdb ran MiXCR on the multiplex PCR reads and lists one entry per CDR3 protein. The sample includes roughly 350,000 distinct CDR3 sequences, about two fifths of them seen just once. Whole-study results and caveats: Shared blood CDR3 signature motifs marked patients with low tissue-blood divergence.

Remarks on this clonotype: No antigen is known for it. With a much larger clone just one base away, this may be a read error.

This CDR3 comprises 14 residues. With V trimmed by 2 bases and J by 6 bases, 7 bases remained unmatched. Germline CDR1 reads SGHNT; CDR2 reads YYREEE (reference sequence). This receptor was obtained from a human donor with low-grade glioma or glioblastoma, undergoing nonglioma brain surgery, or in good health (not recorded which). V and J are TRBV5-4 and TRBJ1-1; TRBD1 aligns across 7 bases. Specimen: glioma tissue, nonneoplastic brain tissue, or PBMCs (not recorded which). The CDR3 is CASSFGDSPAEAFF. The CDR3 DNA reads TGTGCCAGCAGCTTCGGGGACAGTCCTGCTGAAGCTTTCTTT. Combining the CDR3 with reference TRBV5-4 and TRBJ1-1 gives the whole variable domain ETGVTQSPTHLIKTRGQQVTLRCSSQSGHNTVSWYQQALGQGPQFIFQYYREEENGRGNFPPRFSGLQFPNYSSELNVNALELDDSALYLCASSFGDSPAEAFFGQGTRLTVV.